The T cell receptor (beta chain) under discussion was sequenced for a study of siplizumab effects on memory and regulatory T cells. Overall study findings and caveats: A significant reduction in alloreactive sequences traceable to unstimulated CD4+ memory cells was produced by siplizumab. Most alloreactive clones went unmapped to unstimulated subsets; only a minor fraction mapped. Controls had approximately 25% Treg-derived mappable alloreactive CD4+ clones on average, versus about 69% with siplizumab.

The assay was immunoSEQ multiplex PCR, and TCRdb's table has in-frame clones only and misses some. There are approximately 100,000 clones in the sample; 80% to 95% occur only once, and about 11% lies in the top ten. As for this clone: The antigen remains undetermined.

The source material was non-Treg CD4+ T cells sorted from blood. The receptor's source is a human donor in good health.

CDR3 protein: CASSVAFSGSGEQETQYF. In DNA form, the CDR3 reads TGTGCCAGCAGCGTAGCTTTTAGCGGGAGTGGGGAGCAAGAGACCCAGTACTTC. The chain couples TRBV9 to TRBJ2-5, with 9 bases lining up with TRBD2. After removal of 0 bases from V and 2 bases from J, the junction contained 11 bases not matched to a gene. CDR3 length: 18 residues. Per germline, CDR1 SGDLS and CDR2 YYNGEE.